This T cell receptor beta chain was identified during a study of T cell responses to AZD1222 COVID-19 vaccine. Study-wide results and limits: Donors were mostly white British, more females; clonal diversity possibly underestimated.

The repertoire was sequenced with immunoSEQ multiplex PCR; TCRdb's copy has only in-frame clones and lacks some. This sample carries approximately 210,000 clones, just over 90% of them seen once, and the ten largest clones take approximately 3.4%. Regarding this clone: Antigen unknown.

V was trimmed by 6 bases and J by 5 bases, leaving 15 bases between them. CDR1 is SGHRS and CDR2 is YFSETQ in the germline V gene. This CDR3 contains 14 residues. The TCR originated in an adult who received the AZD1222 COVID-19 vaccine. The sequenced sample was peripheral blood, obtained 28 days after the second AZD1222 dose. The chain links TRBV5-1 to TRBJ2-1, with D perhaps matching TRBD2 (5 bases). CDR3 sequence: CASNSGGDNNEQFF. CDR3 sequence (DNA): TGCGCCAGCAACAGTGGAGGAGACAACAATGAGCAGTTCTTC.